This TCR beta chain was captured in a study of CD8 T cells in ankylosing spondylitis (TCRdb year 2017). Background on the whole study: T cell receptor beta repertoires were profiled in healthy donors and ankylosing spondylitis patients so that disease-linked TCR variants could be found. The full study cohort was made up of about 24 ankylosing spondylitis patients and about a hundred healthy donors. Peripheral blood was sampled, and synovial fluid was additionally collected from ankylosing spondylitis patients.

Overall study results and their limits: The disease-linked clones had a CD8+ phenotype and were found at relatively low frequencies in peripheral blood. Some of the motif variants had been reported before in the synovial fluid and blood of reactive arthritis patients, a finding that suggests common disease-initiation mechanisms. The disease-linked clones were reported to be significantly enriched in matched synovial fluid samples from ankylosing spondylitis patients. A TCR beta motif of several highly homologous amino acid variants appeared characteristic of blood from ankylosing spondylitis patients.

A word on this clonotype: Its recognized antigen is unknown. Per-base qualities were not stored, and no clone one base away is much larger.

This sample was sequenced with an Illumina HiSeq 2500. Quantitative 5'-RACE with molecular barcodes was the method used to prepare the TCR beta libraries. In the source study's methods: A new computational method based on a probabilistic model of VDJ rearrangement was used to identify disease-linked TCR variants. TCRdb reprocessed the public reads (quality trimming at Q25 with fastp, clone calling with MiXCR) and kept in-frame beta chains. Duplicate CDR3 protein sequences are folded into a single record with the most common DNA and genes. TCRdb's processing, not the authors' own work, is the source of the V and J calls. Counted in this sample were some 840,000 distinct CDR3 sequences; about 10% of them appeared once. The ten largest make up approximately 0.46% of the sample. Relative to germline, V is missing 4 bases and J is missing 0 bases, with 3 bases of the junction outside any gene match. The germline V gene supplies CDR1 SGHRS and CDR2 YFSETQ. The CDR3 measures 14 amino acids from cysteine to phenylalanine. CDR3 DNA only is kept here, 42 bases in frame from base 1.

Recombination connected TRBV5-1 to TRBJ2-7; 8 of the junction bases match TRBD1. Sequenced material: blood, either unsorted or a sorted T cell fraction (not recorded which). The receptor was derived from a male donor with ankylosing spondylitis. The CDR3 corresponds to CASSRGQVSYEQYF. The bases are TGCGCCAGCAGCCGGGGACAGGTCTCCTACGAGCAGTACTTC.